Below, 12 T cell receptor beta chains from the same sample are listed, as sequenced in a study of blood T cell repertoires in COVID-19. Here immunoSEQ multiplex PCR was the method, and the copy in TCRdb shows in-frame clones only, minus some. The sample shows more than 300,000 clones, 92% of them seen only once. Sequencing was performed on PBMCs or T cells enriched from blood (not recorded which). All receptors derive from a woman in her 30s who had recovered from COVID-19.

This clone was observed once. In DNA form, the CDR3 reads TGTGCCAGCAGATCGGACACCATATATTTT. Translated: CASRSDTIYF. The chain has TRBV12-3 or TRBV12-4 and TRBJ1-3; D uncertain. Between the trimmed V and J ends, which lost 6 bases and 8 bases, there was a span of 5 bases. CDR3 length: 10 amino acids.

The chain combines TRBV27 with TRBJ2-5; D gene uncertain. CDR3 size: 12 residues. Per the germline V gene, CDR1 is MNHEY and CDR2 is SMNVEV (reference sequence). Trimming shortened V by 5 bases and J by 5 bases, and 9 bases separated the two germline ends. CDR3 residues: CASSPIGETQYF. In DNA, the CDR3 is TGTGCCAGCAGTCCCATCGGGGAGACCCAGTACTTC.

This chain links TRBV5-4 with TRBJ1-1; a possible D gene is TRBD1 (5 bases). CDR1 and CDR2 from the germline V gene are SGHNT and YYREEE (reference sequence). CDR3 size: 15 residues. The V gene lost 5 bases and the J gene lost 0 bases, with 14 bases spanning the gap. The CDR3 bases are TGTGCCAGCAGGGACACCCTCTCCATGAACACTGAAGCTTTCTTT. This encodes CASRDTLSMNTEAFF.

In this sample, this clone turned up once. The rearrangement uses TRBV9 and TRBJ2-1, with D possibly matching TRBD2 (6 bases). The germline V gene encodes CDR1 SGDLS and CDR2 YYNGEE. Trimming cost V 0 bases and J 4 bases, with 11 bases left between them. CDR3 length: 15 residues. The CDR3 region is CASSVGGNQYNEQFF. CDR3 nucleotides: TGTGCCAGCAGCGTAGGCGGGAATCAGTACAATGAGCAGTTCTTC.

CDR3 sequence (DNA): TGTGCCACCCGGATCGACAGGGGGCAGTACATTCAGTACTTC. Its protein is CATRIDRGQYIQYF. This chain links TRBV6-5 with TRBJ2-4; 10 nucleotides align to TRBD1. This CDR3 has 14 amino acids. V lost 10 bases, J lost 8 bases, and 11 bases stayed unmatched. The germline gives CDR1 MNHEY, CDR2 SVGAGI.

The chain uses TRBV6-2 or TRBV6-3 and TRBJ2-1; the match to TRBD1 covers 8 bases. Unmatched junction bases numbered 5, after V lost 0 bases and J lost 10 bases. The length of the CDR3 is 14 residues. Germline V CDR1 and CDR2: MNHEY, SVGEGT. The CDR3 DNA sequence: TGTGCCAGCAGTTACTCTCAGGGGGCCCCGGAGCAGTTCTTC. This gives the protein CASSYSQGAPEQFF.

This sequence joins TRBV5-1 and TRBJ2-7; D is perhaps TRBD2 (7 bases). Germline assignment: CDR1 SGHRS and CDR2 YFSETQ. V gave up 0 bases and J gave up 2 bases, with 12 bases separating them. The CDR3 has 15 residues. The CDR3 nucleotides read TGCGCCAGCAGCTTGGTGGGGGGGCAGACCTACGAGCAGTACTTC. It yields the protein CASSLVGGQTYEQYF. The full variable domain, its missing parts supplied by reference TRBV5-1 and TRBJ2-7, is KAGVTQTPRYLIKTRGQQVTLSCSPISGHRSVSWYQQTPGQGLQFLFEYFSETQRNKGNFPGRFSGRQFSNSRSEMNVSTLELGDSALYLCASSLVGGQTYEQYFGPGTRLTVT.

This chain links TRBV12-3 or TRBV12-4 with TRBJ1-4; a possible D gene is TRBD1 (5 bases). The V and J ends lost 3 bases and 8 bases respectively, with 10 bases between them. The CDR3 is 13 amino acids. This chain's CDR3 is CASSLSGDEKLFF. CDR3 sequence (DNA): TGTGCCAGCAGTTTGTCGGGGGACGAAAAACTGTTTTTT.

This chain uses TRBV29-1 with TRBJ2-7; TRBD2 matches at 8 bases. Germline V lookup: CDR1 SQVTM, CDR2 ANQGSEA. There are 16 residues in the CDR3. V shed 3 bases and J 2 bases; nucleotides not matched to a gene: 12. The CDR3 region is CSVEPGGSGDPYEQYF. The CDR3 DNA reads TGCAGCGTTGAGCCCGGGGGTAGCGGGGACCCCTACGAGCAGTACTTC.

The chain combines TRBV5-6 with TRBJ2-7; 7 bases agree with TRBD2. This CDR3 is built from 13 residues. V was clipped by 7 bases and J by 5 bases; unmatched bases: 9. The germline V gene has CDR1 SGHDT and CDR2 YYEEEE. The CDR3: CASQRGNVNEQYF. The CDR3 DNA reads TGTGCCAGCCAGCGGGGCAATGTCAACGAGCAGTACTTC.

In nucleotides, the CDR3 is TGTGCCAGCAGCTTGTTCGGAGCGGGAGTTACCAGCACAGATACGCAGTATTTT. The encoded protein is CASSLFGAGVTSTDTQYF. The chain links TRBV5-4 to TRBJ2-3; 8 nucleotides line up with TRBD2. Germline V gives CDR1 SGHNT, CDR2 YYREEE (reference sequence). The trim removed 1 base at V and 0 bases at J, leaving 10 bases unmatched. This CDR3 region has 18 residues.

The chain employs TRBV6-2 or TRBV6-3 and TRBJ2-7; TRBD1 might be the D (5 bases). Germline CDR1 reads MNHEY; CDR2 reads SVGEGT. CDR3 length: 14 residues. Between the trimmed V and J ends, which lost 2 bases and 4 bases, there was a span of 12 bases. As DNA, the CDR3 is TGTGCCAGCAGTTACCCGACAGCGTTATACGAGCAGTACTTC. Its translation: CASSYPTALYEQYF.